This TCR beta chain derives from a study of T cells after yellow fever vaccination. Study-wide background: SMART-Seq v4 Ultra Low Input served to prepare low-cell-number fractions. Study-wide findings and caveats: Few clonotypes appeared in both CD4 and CD8 compartments.

This clonotype was observed many times. The antigen is not known. The CDR3 sequence is 15 residues long. Trimming removed 11 bases from V and 0 bases from J, with 17 bases in between. A single record per CDR3 protein comes from TCRdb applying MiXCR to the 5' RACE reads. The table shows some 240,000 distinct CDR3 sequences, with around 3.5% occurring only once. Material: PBMCs, obtained 15 days after the yellow fever booster vaccination. This clonotype originated in a man aged 18 to 29 who received the YFV17D yellow fever vaccine. The gene calls are TRBV12-3 or TRBV12-4 and TRBJ2-1, with D possibly TRBD1 on 6 matching bases. The CDR3, as DNA: TGTGCCGGATCGACAGGAATTAGCTCCTACAATGAGCAGTTCTTC. Its protein is CAGSTGISSYNEQFF.